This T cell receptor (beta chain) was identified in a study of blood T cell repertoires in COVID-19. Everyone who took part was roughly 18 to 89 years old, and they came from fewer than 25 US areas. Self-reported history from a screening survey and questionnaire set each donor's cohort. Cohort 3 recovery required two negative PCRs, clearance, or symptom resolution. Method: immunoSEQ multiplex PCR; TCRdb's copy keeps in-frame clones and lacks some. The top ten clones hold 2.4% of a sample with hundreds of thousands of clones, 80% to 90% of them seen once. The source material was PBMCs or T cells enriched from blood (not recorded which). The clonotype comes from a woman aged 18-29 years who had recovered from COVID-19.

The DNA for the CDR3 is TGTGCCAGCAGCCAGCTGGGACTCGATGAAAAACTGTTTTTT. As protein: CASSQLGLDEKLFF. J is TRBJ1-4 and V is TRBV7-2; perhaps TRBD1 as D (5 bases). V shed 5 bases and J shed 6 bases, with 13 bases lying between them. The CDR3 sequence is 14 residues long. Germline CDR1 and CDR2: SGHTA and FQGNSA.